A selection of T cell receptor beta chains follows, all from one sample in a study of post-analysis software for immune sequencing data. TCRdb redid the calling of the PCR reads with MiXCR, one entry per CDR3 protein. The table includes some 890,000 distinct CDR3 sequences, roughly 58% detected once. The sequenced sample consisted of blood. These receptors came from a girl aged 10-17 years with multiple sclerosis. Each CDR3 is given with its conserved first and last residue. Each record gives: V gene, CDR3 length, J gene, D gene, clone size, CDR3 protein, CDR3 DNA. D genes are given only for firm matches. A row's size may be missing; if present it is once, few, many or a size class.

v_call: TRBV7-9; cdr3_length: 18; j_call: TRBJ2-6; d_call: -; clone_size: few; cdr3_aa: CASSLVAGASSGANVLTF; cdr3_nt: TGTGCCAGCAGCTTAGTCGCAGGGGCTAGCTCTGGGGCCAACGTCCTGACTTTC
v_call: TRBV7-9; cdr3_length: 14; j_call: TRBJ2-7; d_call: -; clone_size: -; cdr3_aa: CASSIGTPSLEQYF; cdr3_nt: TGTGCCAGCAGCATCGGGACGCCGAGTCTAGAGCAGTACTTC
v_call: TRBV6-5; cdr3_length: 15; j_call: TRBJ2-7; d_call: TRBD1; clone_size: -; cdr3_aa: CASSYAGTVSYEQYF; cdr3_nt: TGTGCCAGCAGTTACGCCGGGACAGTGTCCTACGAGCAGTACTTC
v_call: TRBV12-3/TRBV12-4; cdr3_length: 14; j_call: TRBJ1-2; d_call: -; clone_size: -; cdr3_aa: CADSSPSSGVGYTF; cdr3_nt: TGTGCCGACAGCTCACCGAGTAGTGGAGTCGGCTACACCTTC
v_call: TRBV7-9; cdr3_length: 17; j_call: TRBJ2-3; d_call: -; clone_size: -; cdr3_aa: CASSLRSRGRSTDTQYF; cdr3_nt: TGTGCCAGCAGCTTACGGTCAAGGGGCCGAAGCACAGATACGCAGTATTTT
v_call: TRBV29-1; cdr3_length: 11; j_call: TRBJ2-5; d_call: TRBD1; clone_size: few; cdr3_aa: CSHRQGETQYF; cdr3_nt: TGCAGCCATAGACAGGGAGAGACCCAGTACTTC
v_call: TRBV29-1; cdr3_length: 14; j_call: TRBJ1-2; d_call: TRBD1; clone_size: -; cdr3_aa: CSAERQGGSYGYTF; cdr3_nt: TGCAGCGCTGAGAGACAGGGAGGTTCCTATGGCTACACCTTC
v_call: TRBV7-3; cdr3_length: 15; j_call: TRBJ2-5; d_call: -; clone_size: -; cdr3_aa: CASSLTGGHQETQYF; cdr3_nt: TGTGCCAGCAGCTTAACCGGGGGCCACCAAGAGACCCAGTACTTC
v_call: TRBV29-1; cdr3_length: 13; j_call: TRBJ2-7; d_call: -; clone_size: -; cdr3_aa: CSVGGQGSYEQYF; cdr3_nt: TGCAGCGTTGGAGGGCAGGGGTCCTACGAGCAGTACTTC
v_call: TRBV15; cdr3_length: 15; j_call: TRBJ1-6; d_call: -; clone_size: -; cdr3_aa: CATSREDLGNSPLHF; cdr3_nt: TGTGCCACCAGCAGAGAGGACCTGGGTAATTCACCCCTCCACTTT
v_call: TRBV7-3; cdr3_length: 16; j_call: TRBJ2-5; d_call: TRBD2; clone_size: few; cdr3_aa: CASSLRPSGGQETQYF; cdr3_nt: TGTGCCAGCAGCTTAAGGCCTAGCGGGGGGCAAGAGACCCAGTACTTC
v_call: TRBV5-1; cdr3_length: 16; j_call: TRBJ2-5; d_call: TRBD2; clone_size: few; cdr3_aa: CASSIPAGGRDETQYF; cdr3_nt: TGCGCCAGCAGCATCCCGGCCGGCGGGAGGGATGAGACCCAGTACTTC
v_call: TRBV5-1; cdr3_length: 15; j_call: TRBJ2-1; d_call: TRBD2; clone_size: once; cdr3_aa: CASSSGGRVYNEQFF; cdr3_nt: TGCGCCAGCAGCTCTGGCGGGAGGGTCTACAATGAGCAGTTCTTC
v_call: TRBV12-3/TRBV12-4; cdr3_length: 14; j_call: TRBJ2-5; d_call: -; clone_size: -; cdr3_aa: CASSLPANRETQYF; cdr3_nt: TGTGCCAGCAGTTTGCCAGCGAACCGGGAGACCCAGTACTTC
v_call: TRBV6-6; cdr3_length: 14; j_call: TRBJ1-1; d_call: -; clone_size: -; cdr3_aa: CASSYSSGDTEAFF; cdr3_nt: TGTGCCAGCAGTTACTCGTCCGGAGACACTGAAGCTTTCTTT
v_call: TRBV12-3/TRBV12-4; cdr3_length: 16; j_call: TRBJ2-7; d_call: TRBD1; clone_size: -; cdr3_aa: CASSQDRWTGNDEQYF; cdr3_nt: TGTGCCAGCAGCCAAGATCGTTGGACAGGGAACGACGAGCAGTACTTC
v_call: TRBV27; cdr3_length: 15; j_call: TRBJ2-1; d_call: TRBD1; clone_size: few; cdr3_aa: CASSLDRRFYNEQFF; cdr3_nt: TGTGCCAGCAGTTTGGACAGGAGATTCTACAATGAGCAGTTCTTC
v_call: TRBV25-1; cdr3_length: 14; j_call: TRBJ2-3; d_call: -; clone_size: -; cdr3_aa: CATQPGGPRDTQYF; cdr3_nt: TGTGCCACCCAGCCCGGGGGGCCGCGGGATACGCAGTATTTT
v_call: TRBV10-3; cdr3_length: 13; j_call: TRBJ2-7; d_call: -; clone_size: -; cdr3_aa: CAISERERYEQYF; cdr3_nt: TGTGCCATCAGTGAGCGGGAGAGATACGAGCAGTACTTC
v_call: TRBV20-1; cdr3_length: 14; j_call: TRBJ1-2; d_call: TRBD1; clone_size: -; cdr3_aa: CSARKTGKLYGYTF; cdr3_nt: TGCAGTGCTAGAAAGACAGGGAAATTATATGGCTACACCTTC
v_call: TRBV7-9; cdr3_length: 11; j_call: TRBJ1-1; d_call: -; clone_size: -; cdr3_aa: CASSFRQVAFF; cdr3_nt: TGTGCCAGCAGCTTCAGACAGGTTGCTTTCTTT
v_call: TRBV25-1; cdr3_length: 16; j_call: TRBJ2-5; d_call: TRBD1; clone_size: -; cdr3_aa: CASKGGTGTYQETQYF; cdr3_nt: TGTGCCAGCAAAGGGGGGACAGGGACGTACCAAGAGACCCAGTACTTC
v_call: TRBV11-1; cdr3_length: 14; j_call: TRBJ2-1; d_call: -; clone_size: -; cdr3_aa: CASSLAEGRNEQFF; cdr3_nt: TGTGCCAGCAGCTTAGCAGAAGGGAGGAATGAGCAGTTCTTC
v_call: TRBV20-1; cdr3_length: 13; j_call: TRBJ2-5; d_call: -; clone_size: once; cdr3_aa: CSARAIAEETQYF; cdr3_nt: TGCAGTGCTAGAGCAATAGCGGAAGAGACCCAGTACTTC
v_call: TRBV3-1; cdr3_length: 20; j_call: TRBJ2-3; d_call: TRBD2; clone_size: -; cdr3_aa: CASSQDHLTSGRPRRYTQYF; cdr3_nt: TGTGCCAGCAGCCAAGATCATTTGACTAGCGGGAGGCCACGGCGATATACGCAGTATTTT
v_call: TRBV2; cdr3_length: 12; j_call: TRBJ2-7; d_call: -; clone_size: few; cdr3_aa: CASRSVAWEQYF; cdr3_nt: TGTGCCAGCAGGTCGGTAGCATGGGAGCAGTACTTC
v_call: TRBV9; cdr3_length: 15; j_call: TRBJ1-1; d_call: -; clone_size: -; cdr3_aa: CASGGGGGMNTEAFF; cdr3_nt: TGTGCCAGCGGTGGAGGGGGGGGGATGAACACTGAAGCTTTCTTT
v_call: TRBV20-1; cdr3_length: 13; j_call: TRBJ1-2; d_call: -; clone_size: few; cdr3_aa: CSASRTGDYGYTF; cdr3_nt: TGCAGTGCTAGCCGGACGGGGGACTATGGCTACACCTTC
v_call: TRBV29-1; cdr3_length: 18; j_call: TRBJ2-1; d_call: TRBD2; clone_size: -; cdr3_aa: CSARTGTSGILSYNEQFF; cdr3_nt: TGCAGCGCCCGTACCGGGACTAGCGGGATCCTCTCCTACAATGAGCAGTTCTTC
v_call: TRBV7-8; cdr3_length: 17; j_call: TRBJ2-3; d_call: -; clone_size: -; cdr3_aa: CASSLEIGSDEADMQYF; cdr3_nt: TGTGCCAGCAGCTTAGAAATAGGCAGCGACGAGGCAGATATGCAGTATTTT
v_call: TRBV7-9; cdr3_length: 12; j_call: TRBJ1-5; d_call: -; clone_size: -; cdr3_aa: CASSRTGQPQHF; cdr3_nt: TGTGCCAGCAGCCGTACAGGTCAGCCCCAGCATTTT
v_call: TRBV12-3/TRBV12-4; cdr3_length: 15; j_call: TRBJ1-2; d_call: -; clone_size: -; cdr3_aa: CASNLREGVLYGYTF; cdr3_nt: TGTGCCAGCAATTTAAGGGAAGGGGTGCTCTATGGCTACACCTTC
v_call: TRBV6-5; cdr3_length: 14; j_call: TRBJ1-1; d_call: -; clone_size: -; cdr3_aa: CASVAPPGFTEAFF; cdr3_nt: TGTGCCAGCGTAGCCCCCCCGGGGTTCACTGAAGCTTTCTTT
v_call: TRBV3-1; cdr3_length: 11; j_call: TRBJ2-1; d_call: -; clone_size: -; cdr3_aa: CASTLGNEQFF; cdr3_nt: TGTGCCAGCACCTTGGGCAATGAGCAGTTCTTC
v_call: TRBV6-6; cdr3_length: 15; j_call: TRBJ2-5; d_call: -; clone_size: -; cdr3_aa: CASSLLRGTGETQYF; cdr3_nt: TGTGCCAGCAGCCTACTTCGAGGGACGGGGGAGACCCAGTACTTC
v_call: TRBV20-1; cdr3_length: 14; j_call: TRBJ2-7; d_call: -; clone_size: few; cdr3_aa: CSARVDAAMSEQYF; cdr3_nt: TGCAGTGCTAGAGTGGATGCTGCCATGAGCGAGCAGTACTTC
v_call: TRBV6-6; cdr3_length: 15; j_call: TRBJ2-3; d_call: -; clone_size: -; cdr3_aa: CASSYSGKRSDTQYF; cdr3_nt: TGTGCCAGCAGTTACTCTGGGAAAAGGTCAGATACGCAGTATTTT
v_call: TRBV6-6; cdr3_length: 14; j_call: TRBJ2-6; d_call: -; clone_size: -; cdr3_aa: CASSFRDLNNVLTF; cdr3_nt: TGTGCCAGCAGTTTCCGGGACCTTAACAACGTCCTGACTTTC
v_call: TRBV6-2/TRBV6-3; cdr3_length: 16; j_call: TRBJ2-3; d_call: -; clone_size: -; cdr3_aa: CASSYRSALAADTQYF; cdr3_nt: TGTGCCAGCAGTTACCGGAGTGCACTAGCTGCAGATACGCAGTATTTT
v_call: TRBV11-2; cdr3_length: 14; j_call: TRBJ2-7; d_call: TRBD1; clone_size: few; cdr3_aa: CASSAQGQTYEQYF; cdr3_nt: TGTGCCAGCAGCGCTCAGGGACAGACTTACGAGCAGTACTTC
v_call: TRBV6-5; cdr3_length: 18; j_call: TRBJ2-7; d_call: TRBD2; clone_size: -; cdr3_aa: CASSYSTGPGGLTYEQYF; cdr3_nt: TGTGCCAGCAGTTACTCGACCGGACCGGGAGGTTTAACCTACGAGCAGTACTTC
v_call: TRBV29-1; cdr3_length: 12; j_call: TRBJ2-7; d_call: -; clone_size: -; cdr3_aa: CSVETIFNEQYF; cdr3_nt: TGCAGCGTTGAGACAATTTTCAACGAGCAGTACTTC
v_call: TRBV12-3/TRBV12-4; cdr3_length: 14; j_call: TRBJ1-1; d_call: -; clone_size: few; cdr3_aa: CASSRDGLATEAFF; cdr3_nt: TGTGCCAGCAGTCGGGACGGCCTTGCCACTGAAGCTTTCTTT
v_call: TRBV20-1; cdr3_length: 13; j_call: TRBJ1-2; d_call: -; clone_size: few; cdr3_aa: CSAIAQRVYGYTF; cdr3_nt: TGCAGTGCTATCGCCCAAAGGGTCTATGGCTACACCTTC
v_call: TRBV10-3; cdr3_length: 11; j_call: TRBJ2-7; d_call: -; clone_size: -; cdr3_aa: CAISELEEQYF; cdr3_nt: TGTGCCATCAGTGAGTTGGAAGAGCAGTACTTC
v_call: TRBV20-1; cdr3_length: 13; j_call: TRBJ2-5; d_call: -; clone_size: -; cdr3_aa: CSAQTWTKETQYF; cdr3_nt: TGCAGTGCCCAGACTTGGACAAAAGAGACCCAGTACTTC
v_call: TRBV15; cdr3_length: 13; j_call: TRBJ2-5; d_call: -; clone_size: -; cdr3_aa: CATSREGRETQYF; cdr3_nt: TGTGCCACCAGCAGGGAAGGACGGGAGACCCAGTACTTC
v_call: TRBV2; cdr3_length: 15; j_call: TRBJ2-1; d_call: -; clone_size: few; cdr3_aa: CASSYQGGNYNEQFF; cdr3_nt: TGTGCCAGCAGTTACCAGGGAGGAAACTACAATGAGCAGTTCTTC
v_call: TRBV18; cdr3_length: 14; j_call: TRBJ2-1; d_call: -; clone_size: -; cdr3_aa: CASSPPPGHNEQFF; cdr3_nt: TGTGCCAGCTCACCACCTCCCGGTCACAATGAGCAGTTCTTC
v_call: TRBV3-1; cdr3_length: 16; j_call: TRBJ2-5; d_call: -; clone_size: few; cdr3_aa: CASSQEKRAPRRTQYF; cdr3_nt: TGTGCCAGCAGCCAAGAAAAGAGGGCCCCAAGGAGGACCCAGTACTTC
v_call: TRBV12-3/TRBV12-4; cdr3_length: 15; j_call: TRBJ1-2; d_call: TRBD1; clone_size: few; cdr3_aa: CASSFPGTGEGGYTF; cdr3_nt: TGTGCCAGCAGCTTCCCCGGGACAGGGGAGGGAGGCTACACCTTC